This TCR beta chain derives from a study of T-cell memory formation after mild COVID-19. General study results and limits: Mainly CM and EM harbored the contracting CD4+ clones; mainly EMRA harbored the CD8+ ones. Pre-infection memory contained some responding clones, which suggested that cross-reactive memory had joined.

CDR3 size: 16 residues. Trimming removed 8 bases at V and 2 bases at J, with 21 bases between. Germline-derived CDR1 and CDR2 are SGHAT and FQDESV (reference sequence). Concerning this clonotype: Its antigen is unknown.

Researchers used 5'RACE with constant-segment primers to make TCR alpha and TCR beta cDNA libraries that carry sample barcodes and UMIs. Each CDR3 protein gets one entry after TCRdb re-called the 5' RACE reads with MiXCR. The sample holds 45,000 to 55,000 distinct CDR3 sequences, under 7.5% seen once. The rearrangement uses TRBV11-1 and TRBJ1-1, with TRBD1 as a possible D gene (6 bases). The material sequenced was PBMCs or a T cell subset sorted from them (not recorded which). The source of this sequence is a man between 18 and 35 years old who had mild COVID-19 (a few samples of this study predate the infection). Cell type and time point are not known. CDR3: CASQRGGGMVNTEAFF. CDR3 DNA: TGTGCCAGCCAGCGAGGGGGGGGAATGGTCAACACTGAAGCTTTCTTT.